The 16 T cell receptor beta chains listed next were all sequenced from one sample in a study of cytomegalovirus exposure and HLA in healthy donors. Both 60 Vbeta primers and 13 Jbeta primers went into the PCR. Assay used: immunoSEQ multiplex PCR; TCRdb lists only in-frame clones, some missing. The sample consists of around 150,000 clones, 80% of them appearing once. What was sequenced was PBMCs. The origin of the receptors is a man younger than 40 in good health and CMV-seronegative.

This chain links TRBV7-6 with TRBJ2-2; maybe TRBD2 (5 bases). Trimming left V 2 bases short and J 4 bases short, with 14 bases between. The CDR3 runs to 16 residues. Germline V gene sequence: CDR1 SGHVS, CDR2 FNYEAQ. CDR3: CASSLSGNPTTGELFF. CDR3 nucleotides: TGTGCCAGCAGCTTATCGGGAAACCCCACCACCGGGGAGCTGTTTTTT.

The chain carries TRBV21-1 and TRBJ1-5. TRBV21-1 represents a pseudogene. The CDR3 contains 15 residues. The chain's CDR3 is CASSKAGEGNQPQHF. For the CDR3, the DNA is TGTGCCAGCAGCAAAGCGGGGGAGGGCAATCAGCCCCAGCATTTT.

V and J are TRBV7-2 and TRBJ2-3, with TRBD2 matching over 8 bases. The CDR3 spans 14 residues. Trimming cost V 3 bases and J 3 bases; bases outside gene matches: 2. Looked up from germline, CDR1 is SGHTA and CDR2 is FQGNSA. The DNA of the CDR3 is TGTGCCAGCAGCTTGTCTAGCGGGACAGATACGCAGTATTTT. Protein: CASSLSSGTDTQYF.

The rearrangement joins TRBV10-3 to TRBJ1-1, with D possibly matching TRBD1 (5 bases). The germline V gene has CDR1 ENHRY and CDR2 SYGVKD. The V end was cut by 2 bases, the J end by 0 bases, with 7 bases between. This CDR3 is built from 14 residues. CDR3: CAISEGGVNTEAFF. In DNA, the CDR3 is TGTGCCATCAGTGAGGGAGGGGTGAACACTGAAGCTTTCTTT.

The chain employs TRBV11-2 and TRBJ1-4; TRBD1 might be the D (5 bases). Trimming cost V 5 bases and J 8 bases, with 21 bases left between them. Germline CDR1 is SGHAT and CDR2 is FQNNGV. The CDR3 contains 16 residues. CDR3 residues: CASSPRTGVLREKLFF. CDR3 nucleotides: TGTGCCAGCAGCCCGAGAACGGGGGTCCTAAGGGAAAAACTGTTTTTT.

This clone appeared a single time. Sequence at one end of the junction differs from germline and may be a read error. This chain connects TRBV7-9 to TRBJ2-1; D is possibly TRBD1 (5 bases). The CDR3 spans 12 residues. CDR1 is SEHNR and CDR2 is FQNEAQ in the germline V gene (reference sequence). CDR3 sequence reads: CSSSLEDRRVFF. In nucleotides, the CDR3 is TGTTCCAGCAGCTTAGAAGACAGACGGGTTTTCTTC. Using reference TRBV7-9 and TRBJ2-1 for the parts outside the CDR3, the full variable domain is DTGVSQNPRHKITKRGQNVTFRCDPISEHNRLYWYRQTLGQGPEFLTYFQNEAQLEKSRLLSDRFSAERPKGSFSTLEIQRTEQGDSAMYLCSSSLEDRRVFFGPGTRLTVL.

In DNA, the CDR3 is TGTGCCAGCAGTTTTTGGTCAGGGCGTGATGAGCAGTTCTTC. This codes for CASSFWSGRDEQFF. The V call is TRBV27, the J call TRBJ2-1; D possibly corresponds to TRBD1 (5 bases). V lost 3 bases and J lost 8, with 14 bases in between. Germline CDR1 and CDR2: MNHEY and SMNVEV (reference sequence). This CDR3 spans 14 amino acids.

The chain recombines TRBV30 with TRBJ1-3; 8 nucleotides line up with TRBD1. CDR3 length: 16 residues. The V gene end was trimmed by 2 bases and the J gene end by 1 base; junction bases not matched to a gene: 7. Germline V lookup: CDR1 GTSNPN, CDR2 SVGIG (reference sequence). CDR3 protein: CAWSLLGQGSGNTIYF. The CDR3 bases are TGTGCCTGGAGTCTACTAGGACAGGGATCTGGAAACACCATATATTTT.

This clone was recorded once. The chain recombines TRBV4-3 with TRBJ1-3, with D possibly being TRBD1 (5 bases). The germline V and J ends were trimmed by 0 bases and 0 bases, with 9 bases remaining between them. The V gene's germline CDR1 is LGHNA and CDR2 YSLEER. The CDR3 totals 16 residues. This CDR3 is CASSQEKDISGNTIYF. CDR3 bases: TGCGCCAGCAGCCAAGAAAAGGACATCTCTGGAAACACCATATATTTT.

The V call is TRBV28, the J call TRBJ2-7; TRBD2 matches 14 bases. The CDR3 totals 14 residues. V trimming: 6 bases; J trimming: 6 bases; junction bases outside the gene matches: 4. CDR1 is MDHEN and CDR2 is SYDVKM in the germline V gene. The CDR3, as DNA: TGTGCCAGCAGAATGGGACTAGCGGGAGTCGAGCAGTACTTC. Protein product: CASRMGLAGVEQYF.

The chain's CDR3 is CAGGVTNEKLFF. For the CDR3, the DNA is TGTGCTGGAGGGGTGACTAATGAAAAACTGTTTTTT. This sequence joins TRBV28 and TRBJ1-4; TRBD1 is a possible D gene (5 bases). The CDR3 sequence is 12 residues long. Germline CDR1 reads MDHEN; CDR2 reads SYDVKM.

This clone occurred a few times. CDR3 nucleotide sequence: TGTGCCAGCAGTCCTATCATTAGCAATCAGCCCCAGCATTTT. Its protein product is CASSPIISNQPQHF. This rearrangement joins TRBV6-1 to TRBJ1-5; D call uncertain. V gave up 5 bases and J gave up 0 bases, with 8 bases separating them. This CDR3 has 14 residues. CDR1 and CDR2 from the germline V gene are MNHNS and SASEGT.

The genes are TRBV10-3 and TRBJ1-1; tentative D call: TRBD1 (5 bases). The germline V gene has CDR1 ENHRY and CDR2 SYGVKD. CDR3 size: 15 residues. Trimming removed 2 bases from V and 2 bases from J, with 12 bases in between. The CDR3 bases are TGTGCCATCAGTGAGGCGGGGCAAGTTAACACTGAAGCTTTCTTT. Its translation is CAISEAGQVNTEAFF.

V gene TRBV7-9 combines with J gene TRBJ1-1, with 9 bases lining up with TRBD1. The trim removed 4 bases at V and 1 base at J, leaving 4 bases unmatched. Germline loops: CDR1 SEHNR, CDR2 FQNEAQ (reference sequence). This CDR3 is built from 15 residues. The CDR3 nucleotides are TGTGCCAGCAGCTGGACAGGGGTCACGAACACTGAAGCTTTCTTT. It translates to CASSWTGVTNTEAFF.

This clone was seen only a few times. J is TRBJ1-4 and V is TRBV30; TRBD1 agrees at 9 bases. The CDR3 has 15 amino acids. CDR1 and CDR2 from the germline V gene are GTSNPN and SVGIG (reference sequence). V gave up 0 bases and J gave up 11 bases; unmatched junction bases: 10. The CDR3 DNA sequence: TGTGCCTGGAGTGTACCGAGTACAGGGGGCGAGAAACTGTTTTTT. Translation gives CAWSVPSTGGEKLFF.

This chain connects TRBV5-4 to TRBJ2-2; tentative D call: TRBD1 (5 bases). The CDR3 has 15 amino acids. CDR1 and CDR2 from the germline V gene are SGHNT and YYREEE (reference sequence). The ends were cut back, 5 bases at V and 1 base at J, with 12 bases in the middle. The CDR3 DNA sequence: TGTGCCAGCAGAGACCCGCAGGGGAACACCGGGGAGCTGTTTTTT. This translates into CASRDPQGNTGELFF.